The clone carrying this TCR beta chain showed up just a few times. Its antigen is as yet unknown. The CDR3 covers 14 residues. Germline V gene data show CDR1 as WSHSY and CDR2 as SAAADI. The V segment lost 6 bases and the J segment 5 bases; nucleotides outside the gene matches: 7. These data come from a study of long-term antiretroviral therapy in people with HIV. In the study overall: First collections came about a decade before the 2015 immediate-ART recommendation. Broader study findings: Clones that had undergone expansion before ART prevailed in the repertoire throughout all time points. Post-ART diversity increased but stayed below transplant donor controls.

With survey level as its setting, the immunoSEQ assay was v3.0. The method was immunoSEQ multiplex PCR; TCRdb's version includes in-frame clones alone and lacks a portion of them. This sample carries around 17,000 clones, roughly 72% of them seen once, and the ten largest clones take 14% to 15%. This rearrangement joins TRBV10-2 to TRBJ2-1, with 7 bases identical to TRBD2. This clonotype was obtained from a woman between 45 and 60 years old with HIV. Sequencing used unsorted PBMCs, obtained nearly 2.6 years before starting antiretroviral therapy. CDR3 sequence (DNA): TGCGCCAGCAGCCGGGACTACGGAAACAATGAGCAGTTCTTC. Encoded protein: CASSRDYGNNEQFF.